Below, 12 T cell receptor beta chains from the same sample are listed, as sequenced in a study of T cells in Graves' hyperthyroidism and ophthalmopathy. Using RNA transcripts as the source, TCR beta CDR3 regions were amplified. First-round RT-PCR with HTBI primers amplified the TCR CDR3 region. TCRdb reanalysed the multiplex PCR reads using MiXCR and keeps one entry per CDR3 protein. The sample holds some 600,000 distinct CDR3 sequences, approximately 13% seen once. Input material: blood. The receptors here all came from a woman aged 30 to 39 with Graves' hyperthyroidism that later progressed to Graves' ophthalmopathy.

This clonotype was recorded many times. The V and J genes are TRBV27 and TRBJ2-2; tentatively, D is TRBD2 (6 bases). This CDR3 region has 16 residues. Germline V gene data show CDR1 as MNHEY and CDR2 as SMNVEV (reference sequence). Trimming took off 3 bases at V and 2 bases at J, with 13 bases between the two ends. The CDR3 DNA sequence: TGTGCCAGCAGTTTCGGGGGTCCCAAAAACACCGGGGAGCTGTTTTTT. Amino acids: CASSFGGPKNTGELFF.

This chain joins TRBV24-1 and TRBJ2-3; D tentatively fits TRBD1 or TRBD2 (5 bases each). The CDR3 has 16 amino acids. Per germline, CDR1 KGHDR and CDR2 SFDVKD. Trimming left V 3 bases short and J 2 bases short, with 14 bases between. The CDR3 is CATSDPVRGATDTQYF. CDR3 sequence (DNA): TGTGCCACCAGTGATCCCGTTAGAGGGGCCACAGATACGCAGTATTTT.

This clonotype was counted between two and nine times. The rearrangement links TRBV20-1 to TRBJ2-2; D unclear. CDR1 is DFQATT and CDR2 is SNEGSKA in the germline V gene (reference sequence). V was cut by 0 bases and J by 0 bases, with 5 bases left in between. The CDR3 is 14 amino acids. CDR3 sequence: CSARDYSNTGELFF. In nucleotides, the CDR3 is TGCAGTGCTAGAGATTACTCGAACACCGGGGAGCTGTTTTTT.

The chain uses TRBV11-3 and TRBJ2-4, with TRBD2 as a possible D gene (6 bases). CDR1 SGHNT and CDR2 YENEEA come from the germline V gene. The CDR3 spans 11 residues. With 4 bases removed from V and 15 bases from J, the gap between germline ends came to 13 bases. DNA for the CDR3: TGTGCCAGCAGCTATGGACTACCACTGTACTTC. Protein sequence: CASSYGLPLYF.

The chain has TRBV4-1 and TRBJ2-7; 9 bases match TRBD2. V shed 2 bases, J shed 4 bases, and the junction held 15 bases outside the gene matches. Germline CDR1 and CDR2: MGHRA and YSYEKL. CDR3 length: 18 residues. Written as DNA, the CDR3 is TGCGCCAGCAGCCAAAAAGGAGGGCCCGGGACTAGCCTGTACGAGCAGTACTTC. Residues: CASSQKGGPGTSLYEQYF.

This clonotype was recorded at least ten times. The rearrangement links TRBV29-1 to TRBJ2-7; 7 nucleotides align to TRBD2. Per germline, CDR1 SQVTM and CDR2 ANQGSEA. Losses at the gene ends were 1 base for V and 4 bases for J; bases not matched to a gene: 4. The CDR3 covers 13 residues. CDR3 sequence (DNA): TGCAGCGTTGAAGTGGCTAGCGGTTACGAGCAGTACTTC. Amino acids: CSVEVASGYEQYF.

At least ten counts were recorded for this clonotype. The chain is built from TRBV12-3 or TRBV12-4 and TRBJ1-2; tentatively, D is TRBD1 (5 bases). The V gene lost 6 bases and the J gene lost 8 bases, with 13 bases spanning the gap. The CDR3 contains 12 residues. CDR3 nucleotide sequence: TGTGCCAGCAGCTATCAGACAGAAGGCTACACCTTC. It specifies CASSYQTEGYTF.

This clonotype was seen at least ten times. The rearrangement uses TRBV28 and TRBJ2-7; 7 nucleotides agree with TRBD1. CDR1 MDHEN and CDR2 SYDVKM come from the germline V gene. V shed 6 bases, J shed 0 bases, and the junction held 5 bases outside the gene matches. CDR3 length equals 14 residues. The CDR3 DNA reads as TGTGCCAGCAGCCCCGGGACAGACTCCTACGAGCAGTACTTC. It codes for CASSPGTDSYEQYF.

CDR3 region: CASSFQGESEKLFF. CDR3 bases: TGTGCCAGCAGTTTCCAGGGAGAGAGTGAAAAACTGTTTTTT. The chain carries TRBV27 and TRBJ1-4; D is perhaps TRBD1 (5 bases). CDR1 MNHEY and CDR2 SMNVEV come from the germline V gene (reference sequence). The CDR3 is 14 residues long. V lost 3 bases to trimming and J lost 7 bases, with 12 bases between them. The full variable domain, with the rest looked up from reference TRBV27 and TRBJ1-4, is EAQVTQNPRYLITVTGKKLTVTCSQNMNHEYMSWYRQDPGLGLRQIYYSMNVEVTDKGDVPEGYKVSRKEKRNFPLILESPSPNQTSLYFCASSFQGESEKLFFGSGTQLSVL.

The table lists this clonotype with many counts. The V and J genes are TRBV3-1 and TRBJ1-5, with unresolved D. The CDR3 is made up of 13 amino acids. From germline, CDR1 is LGHDT and CDR2 YNNKEL (reference sequence). V lost 4 bases and J lost 4, with 8 bases in between. In nucleotides, the CDR3 is TGTGCCAGCAGCCGGAAGACTAATCAGCCCCAGCATTTT. This sequence encodes CASSRKTNQPQHF.

This clonotype was observed many times. The chain employs TRBV7-2 and TRBJ2-4; D is ambiguous. Germline CDR1 SGHTA, CDR2 FQGNSA. The ends were cut back, 1 base at V and 8 bases at J, with 6 bases in the middle. CDR3 length equals 12 residues. Here the CDR3 reads CASSLGRYIQYF. The CDR3 DNA is TGTGCCAGCAGCTTAGGCAGGTACATTCAGTACTTC.

The gene calls are TRBV20-1 and TRBJ2-1; D may match TRBD1 or TRBD2 (5 bases each). Germline CDR1 reads DFQATT; CDR2 reads SNEGSKA (reference sequence). The V and J ends lost 3 bases and 5 bases respectively, with 8 bases between them. CDR3 length equals 12 residues. CDR3 loop: CSARGENNEQFF. CDR3 nucleotides: TGCAGTGCTAGGGGGGAGAACAATGAGCAGTTCTTC.